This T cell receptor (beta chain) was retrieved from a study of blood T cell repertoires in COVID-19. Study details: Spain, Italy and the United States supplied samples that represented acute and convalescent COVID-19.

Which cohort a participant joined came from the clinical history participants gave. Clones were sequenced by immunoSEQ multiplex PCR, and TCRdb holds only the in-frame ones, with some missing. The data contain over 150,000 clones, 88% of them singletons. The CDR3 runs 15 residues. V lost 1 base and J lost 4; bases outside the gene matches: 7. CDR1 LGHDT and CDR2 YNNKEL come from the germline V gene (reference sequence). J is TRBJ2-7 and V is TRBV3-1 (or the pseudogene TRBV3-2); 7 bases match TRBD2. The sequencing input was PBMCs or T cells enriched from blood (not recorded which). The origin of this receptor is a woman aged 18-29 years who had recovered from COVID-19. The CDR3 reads CASSQVWWGGYEQYF. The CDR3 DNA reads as TGTGCCAGCAGCCAAGTATGGTGGGGGGGGTACGAGCAGTACTTC.